The rows below give T cell receptor beta chains drawn from one sample of a study of CD8+ T cells in alopecia areata. The protocol was immunoSEQ multiplex PCR, while the TCRdb copy is restricted to in-frame clones and leaves out a portion. Among around 200,000 clones, about 60% were seen once, and the ten largest hold around an eighth. The source material was CD8+ T cells sorted from blood, sampled at week 24, from a patient treated with tofacitinib. The source of these receptors is a human donor with alopecia areata. Both conserved end residues are part of each CDR3. The order of the fields is clone size, J gene, CDR3 length, D gene, V gene, CDR3 DNA, CDR3 protein. D genes are given only for firm matches. Expanded clones get a size class; other rows say once, few or many, or leave the size out.

clone_size: NA
j_call: TRBJ1-2
cdr3_length: 14
d_call: TRBD1
v_call: TRBV6-5
cdr3_nt: TGTGCCAGCAGAACTACAGGGGGGGACTATGGCTACACCTTC
cdr3_aa: CASRTTGGDYGYTF

clone_size: NA
j_call: TRBJ1-1
cdr3_length: 12
d_call: NA
v_call: TRBV6-1
cdr3_nt: TGTGCCAGCAGAACGCGGAACACTGAAGCTTTCTTT
cdr3_aa: CASRTRNTEAFF

clone_size: few
j_call: TRBJ2-7
cdr3_length: 14
d_call: TRBD2
v_call: TRBV6-5
cdr3_nt: TGTGCCAGCAGTGGGACTAGCGGGGAATGGGAGCAGTACTTC
cdr3_aa: CASSGTSGEWEQYF

clone_size: NA
j_call: TRBJ2-5
cdr3_length: 15
d_call: TRBD2
v_call: TRBV10-3
cdr3_nt: TGTGCCATCAAACCAGCGGGGGAAGGCCAAGAGACCCAGTACTTC
cdr3_aa: CAIKPAGEGQETQYF

clone_size: once
j_call: TRBJ1-5
cdr3_length: 13
d_call: NA
v_call: TRBV27
cdr3_nt: TGTGCCAGCAGTTCCCGAGGAGAACAGCCCCAGCATTTT
cdr3_aa: CASSSRGEQPQHF

clone_size: NA
j_call: TRBJ2-2
cdr3_length: 12
d_call: NA
v_call: TRBV29-1
cdr3_nt: TGCAGCGTTCAGGGGACGAACGGGGAGCTGTTTTTT
cdr3_aa: CSVQGTNGELFF

clone_size: NA
j_call: TRBJ1-4
cdr3_length: 16
d_call: NA
v_call: TRBV6-1
cdr3_nt: TGTGCCAGCAGTGAACGTGTCGGGCAAGGGGATGAAAAACTGTTTTTT
cdr3_aa: CASSERVGQGDEKLFF

clone_size: once
j_call: TRBJ2-7
cdr3_length: 13
d_call: TRBD1
v_call: TRBV7-8
cdr3_nt: TGTGCCAGCAGCTGGGACAGGGCCAACGAGCAGTACTTC
cdr3_aa: CASSWDRANEQYF

clone_size: few
j_call: TRBJ2-3
cdr3_length: 15
d_call: TRBD1
v_call: TRBV15
cdr3_nt: TGTGCCACCAGCAGAGCTTGGACAGGGGGAGATACGCAGTATTTT
cdr3_aa: CATSRAWTGGDTQYF

clone_size: NA
j_call: TRBJ2-7
cdr3_length: 14
d_call: TRBD1
v_call: TRBV4-1
cdr3_nt: TGCGCCAGCAGCCCACAGGGGAAGCCCCACGAGCAGTACTTC
cdr3_aa: CASSPQGKPHEQYF

clone_size: NA
j_call: TRBJ1-2
cdr3_length: 14
d_call: TRBD1
v_call: TRBV18
cdr3_nt: TGTGCCAGCTCACTGCGGGACAGGGGGCTTGGCTACACCTTC
cdr3_aa: CASSLRDRGLGYTF

clone_size: NA
j_call: TRBJ1-4
cdr3_length: 14
d_call: NA
v_call: TRBV15
cdr3_nt: TGTGCCACCAGCAGAGGGAGGGGCGATGAAAAACTGTTTTTT
cdr3_aa: CATSRGRGDEKLFF

clone_size: NA
j_call: TRBJ2-7
cdr3_length: 14
d_call: TRBD1
v_call: TRBV9
cdr3_nt: TGTGCCAGCAGCGTAGGGGAGACAGGGTTCGAGCAGTACTTC
cdr3_aa: CASSVGETGFEQYF

clone_size: NA
j_call: TRBJ2-5
cdr3_length: 13
d_call: TRBD1
v_call: TRBV27
cdr3_nt: TGTGCCAGCAGTCTATGGACAGGAGAGACCCAGTACTTC
cdr3_aa: CASSLWTGETQYF

clone_size: NA
j_call: TRBJ1-2
cdr3_length: 15
d_call: TRBD1
v_call: TRBV5-1
cdr3_nt: TGCGCCAGCAGCGCATGGACAGGGGAGAACTATGGCTACACCTTC
cdr3_aa: CASSAWTGENYGYTF

clone_size: NA
j_call: TRBJ1-5
cdr3_length: 14
d_call: NA
v_call: TRBV25-1
cdr3_nt: TGTGCCAGCAGTGGCCCTAACGAGCGGCAGCCCCAGCATTTT
cdr3_aa: CASSGPNERQPQHF

clone_size: few
j_call: TRBJ2-7
cdr3_length: 11
d_call: NA
v_call: TRBV6-6
cdr3_nt: TGTGCCAGCACGGGCGGGTACGAGCAGTACTTC
cdr3_aa: CASTGGYEQYF

clone_size: NA
j_call: TRBJ2-4
cdr3_length: 16
d_call: NA
v_call: TRBV5-6
cdr3_nt: TGTGCCAGCAGCCCTAGGGCCCAGAGGGCCAAAAACATTCAGTACTTC
cdr3_aa: CASSPRAQRAKNIQYF

clone_size: NA
j_call: TRBJ2-7
cdr3_length: 14
d_call: NA
v_call: TRBV7-9
cdr3_nt: TGTGCCAGCAGCTCCCTAAGGGGGGCCTACGAGCAGTACTTC
cdr3_aa: CASSSLRGAYEQYF

clone_size: NA
j_call: TRBJ2-7
cdr3_length: 16
d_call: TRBD2
v_call: TRBV14
cdr3_nt: TGTGCCAGCAGCCCTTCCCGACTAGCGGGGTTCTACGAGCAGTACTTC
cdr3_aa: CASSPSRLAGFYEQYF

clone_size: NA
j_call: TRBJ2-1
cdr3_length: 11
d_call: NA
v_call: TRBV14
cdr3_nt: TGTGCCAGCAGCCAGGCGAATGAGCAGTTCTTC
cdr3_aa: CASSQANEQFF

clone_size: NA
j_call: TRBJ2-7
cdr3_length: 15
d_call: NA
v_call: TRBV5-1
cdr3_nt: TGCGCCAGCAGCTTGGCCTCACGTCCCCTGGACGAGCAGTACTTC
cdr3_aa: CASSLASRPLDEQYF

clone_size: NA
j_call: TRBJ2-3
cdr3_length: 17
d_call: NA
v_call: TRBV5-1
cdr3_nt: TGCGCCAGCAGCTTTCATACTAGCCGTACTAGCACAGATACGCAGTATTTT
cdr3_aa: CASSFHTSRTSTDTQYF

clone_size: NA
j_call: TRBJ1-2
cdr3_length: 16
d_call: NA
v_call: TRBV25-1
cdr3_nt: TGTGCCAGCAGTGAATCCCTGAGGGCGCCGGGCTATGGCTACACCTTC
cdr3_aa: CASSESLRAPGYGYTF

clone_size: few
j_call: TRBJ2-3
cdr3_length: 16
d_call: NA
v_call: TRBV4-1
cdr3_nt: TGCGCCAGCAGCCAAGAGGAAACCCGTAGCACAGATACGCAGTATTTT
cdr3_aa: CASSQEETRSTDTQYF

clone_size: NA
j_call: TRBJ2-5
cdr3_length: 15
d_call: NA
v_call: TRBV15
cdr3_nt: TGTGCCACCCGGGTTGACTATGGGTCACAAGAGACCCAGTACTTC
cdr3_aa: CATRVDYGSQETQYF

clone_size: NA
j_call: TRBJ2-5
cdr3_length: 14
d_call: TRBD2
v_call: TRBV29-1
cdr3_nt: TGCAGCGTTGTGGGGATCCGTGGGACTAGCAAGTTCTACTTC
cdr3_aa: CSVVGIRGTSKFYF

clone_size: NA
j_call: TRBJ1-1
cdr3_length: 18
d_call: TRBD1
v_call: TRBV13
cdr3_nt: TGTGCCAGCAGCTCGCGACAGGGGGCGGTTACGACGAACACTGAAGCTTTCTTT
cdr3_aa: CASSSRQGAVTTNTEAFF

clone_size: NA
j_call: TRBJ1-2
cdr3_length: 15
d_call: NA
v_call: TRBV6-5
cdr3_nt: TGTGCCAGCAGTTACTCGAAAGGGGTATCTAGGGGCTACACCTTC
cdr3_aa: CASSYSKGVSRGYTF

clone_size: NA
j_call: TRBJ2-3
cdr3_length: 14
d_call: TRBD2
v_call: TRBV2
cdr3_nt: TGTGCCAGCAGTGAGCTAGCGGGGATCGATACGCAGTATTTT
cdr3_aa: CASSELAGIDTQYF

clone_size: NA
j_call: TRBJ1-1
cdr3_length: 15
d_call: NA
v_call: TRBV4-1
cdr3_nt: TGCGCCAGCAGCCTTAAGACAGAATCGAACACTGAAGCTTTCTTT
cdr3_aa: CASSLKTESNTEAFF

clone_size: NA
j_call: TRBJ2-7
cdr3_length: 10
d_call: NA
v_call: TRBV11-2
cdr3_nt: TGTGCCAGCAGCTTAGTAGAGCAGTACTTC
cdr3_aa: CASSLVEQYF

clone_size: NA
j_call: TRBJ1-2
cdr3_length: 14
d_call: TRBD1
v_call: TRBV27
cdr3_nt: TGTGCCAGCAGAGGTAGGGGACAGAACTATAGCTACACCTTC
cdr3_aa: CASRGRGQNYSYTF

clone_size: NA
j_call: TRBJ1-2
cdr3_length: 12
d_call: NA
v_call: TRBV5-6
cdr3_nt: TGTGCCAGCAGCCTTGGACAGTATGGCTACACCTTC
cdr3_aa: CASSLGQYGYTF

clone_size: NA
j_call: TRBJ2-3
cdr3_length: 13
d_call: TRBD2
v_call: TRBV27
cdr3_nt: TGTGCCAGCAGGTCCGGGGGGGCAGATACGCAGTATTTT
cdr3_aa: CASRSGGADTQYF

clone_size: NA
j_call: TRBJ1-2
cdr3_length: 14
d_call: NA
v_call: TRBV25-1
cdr3_nt: TGTGCCAGCATCGGAGCAGGGTTCATCTATGGCTACACCTTC
cdr3_aa: CASIGAGFIYGYTF

clone_size: NA
j_call: TRBJ1-1
cdr3_length: 11
d_call: NA
v_call: TRBV25-1
cdr3_nt: TGTGCCAGCCGGATGAACACTGAAGCTTTCTTT
cdr3_aa: CASRMNTEAFF

clone_size: NA
j_call: TRBJ1-1
cdr3_length: 15
d_call: NA
v_call: TRBV5-1
cdr3_nt: TGCGCCAGCTCGCCGAACGGGGTAGGGGACACTGAAGCTTTCTTT
cdr3_aa: CASSPNGVGDTEAFF

clone_size: NA
j_call: TRBJ1-1
cdr3_length: 15
d_call: NA
v_call: TRBV5-1
cdr3_nt: TGCGCCAGCAGAGTCGACGGACATGGGTACACTGAAGCTTTCTTT
cdr3_aa: CASRVDGHGYTEAFF

clone_size: few
j_call: TRBJ2-7
cdr3_length: 12
d_call: TRBD1
v_call: TRBV5-6
cdr3_nt: TGTGCCAGCCTGGGTACAGGGGACGAGCAGTACTTC
cdr3_aa: CASLGTGDEQYF

clone_size: NA
j_call: TRBJ2-1
cdr3_length: 14
d_call: NA
v_call: TRBV29-1
cdr3_nt: TGCAGCGTTGAGGGGCCCCACAGGGACAATGAGCAGTTCTTC
cdr3_aa: CSVEGPHRDNEQFF

clone_size: NA
j_call: TRBJ1-1
cdr3_length: 14
d_call: NA
v_call: TRBV10-3
cdr3_nt: TGTGCCATCAGAGGACGAGGGGGGTACACTGAAGCTTTCTTT
cdr3_aa: CAIRGRGGYTEAFF

clone_size: NA
j_call: TRBJ2-2
cdr3_length: 14
d_call: NA
v_call: TRBV30
cdr3_nt: TGTGCCTGGAGAGTGGCAGAAAACACCGGGGAGCTGTTTTTT
cdr3_aa: CAWRVAENTGELFF

clone_size: NA
j_call: TRBJ2-7
cdr3_length: 14
d_call: TRBD1
v_call: TRBV13
cdr3_nt: TGTGCCAGCAGGCTTAGGGGGCCCACGGGCGAGCAGTACTTC
cdr3_aa: CASRLRGPTGEQYF

clone_size: once
j_call: TRBJ1-2
cdr3_length: 15
d_call: NA
v_call: TRBV4-2
cdr3_nt: TGTGCCAGCAGCCACCCACTGGGGGGAGGGGCTGGCTACACCTTC
cdr3_aa: CASSHPLGGGAGYTF

clone_size: once
j_call: TRBJ1-2
cdr3_length: 11
d_call: NA
v_call: TRBV30
cdr3_nt: TGTGCCTGGGAGGGGCTTTGGGGCTACACCTTC
cdr3_aa: CAWEGLWGYTF

clone_size: NA
j_call: TRBJ2-3
cdr3_length: 14
d_call: TRBD2
v_call: TRBV30
cdr3_nt: TGTGCCCAGAGAGCGGGGGGGGCCAGAGATACGCAGTATTTT
cdr3_aa: CAQRAGGARDTQYF

clone_size: NA
j_call: TRBJ2-3
cdr3_length: 12
d_call: NA
v_call: TRBV13
cdr3_nt: TGTGCCAGCAGCTTAAGCACAGATACGCAGTATTTT
cdr3_aa: CASSLSTDTQYF

clone_size: NA
j_call: TRBJ2-2
cdr3_length: 13
d_call: NA
v_call: TRBV19
cdr3_nt: TGTGCCAGTATCGGCCAGGGGACCGGGGAGCTGTTTTTT
cdr3_aa: CASIGQGTGELFF

clone_size: NA
j_call: TRBJ2-5
cdr3_length: 11
d_call: NA
v_call: TRBV5-4
cdr3_nt: TGTGCCAGCAGCTTGCAAGAGACCCAGTACTTC
cdr3_aa: CASSLQETQYF

clone_size: NA
j_call: TRBJ1-4
cdr3_length: 17
d_call: NA
v_call: TRBV5-1
cdr3_nt: TGCGCCAGCAGCGTTGAGTCGCCCCTTGCCTATAATGAAAAACTGTTTTTT
cdr3_aa: CASSVESPLAYNEKLFF

clone_size: few
j_call: TRBJ1-1
cdr3_length: 14
d_call: NA
v_call: TRBV28
cdr3_nt: TGTGCCAGCAGTCCACTACGGGGAGGCACTGAAGCTTTCTTT
cdr3_aa: CASSPLRGGTEAFF

clone_size: NA
j_call: TRBJ1-5
cdr3_length: 14
d_call: NA
v_call: TRBV7-9
cdr3_nt: TGTGCCAGCAGCTTAGCCAGTAGCAATCAGCCCCAGCATTTT
cdr3_aa: CASSLASSNQPQHF

clone_size: few
j_call: TRBJ2-1
cdr3_length: 13
d_call: NA
v_call: TRBV4-1
cdr3_nt: TGCGCCAGCAGCCAAGACCCGTCAGGGGAGCAGTTCTTC
cdr3_aa: CASSQDPSGEQFF

clone_size: NA
j_call: TRBJ1-2
cdr3_length: 12
d_call: NA
v_call: TRBV2
cdr3_nt: TGTGCCACCTTACCCTCAGGGTTTGGCTACACCTTC
cdr3_aa: CATLPSGFGYTF

clone_size: NA
j_call: TRBJ1-2
cdr3_length: 12
d_call: NA
v_call: TRBV29-1
cdr3_nt: TGCAGCGTTGAAGGGACATCAGATGGCTACACCTTC
cdr3_aa: CSVEGTSDGYTF

clone_size: NA
j_call: TRBJ1-2
cdr3_length: 14
d_call: TRBD1
v_call: TRBV6-5
cdr3_nt: TGTGCCAGCAGTTACGACAGGGTTAACTATGGCTACACCTTC
cdr3_aa: CASSYDRVNYGYTF